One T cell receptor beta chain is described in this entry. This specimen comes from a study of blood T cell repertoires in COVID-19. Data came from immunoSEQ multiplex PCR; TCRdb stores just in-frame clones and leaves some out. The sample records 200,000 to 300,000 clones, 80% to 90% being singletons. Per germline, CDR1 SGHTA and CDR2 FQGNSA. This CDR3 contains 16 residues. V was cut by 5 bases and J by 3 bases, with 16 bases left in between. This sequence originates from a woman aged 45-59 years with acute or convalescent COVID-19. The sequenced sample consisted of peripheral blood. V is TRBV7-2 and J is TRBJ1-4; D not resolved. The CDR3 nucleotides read TGTGCCAGCAGCGCCCGCCCCGGGGAGGCTAATGAAAAACTGTTTTTT. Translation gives CASSARPGEANEKLFF.